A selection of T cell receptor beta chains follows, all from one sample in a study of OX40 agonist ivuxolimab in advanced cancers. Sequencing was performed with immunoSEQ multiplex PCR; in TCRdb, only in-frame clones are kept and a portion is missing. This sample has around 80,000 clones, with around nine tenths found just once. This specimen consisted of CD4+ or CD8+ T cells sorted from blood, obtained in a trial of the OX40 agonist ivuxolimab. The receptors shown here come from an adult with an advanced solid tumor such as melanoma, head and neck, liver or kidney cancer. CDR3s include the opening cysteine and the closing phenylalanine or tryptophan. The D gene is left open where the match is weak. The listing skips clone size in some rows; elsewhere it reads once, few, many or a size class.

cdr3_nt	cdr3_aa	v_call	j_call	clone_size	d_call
TGTGCCAGCTCCCCAACGAGCAGTATTGGCAATCAGCCCCAGCATTTT	CASSPTSSIGNQPQHF	TRBV18	TRBJ1-5	NA	NA
TGTGCCTGGACTAGCGGGTCCTACGAGCAGTACTTC	CAWTSGSYEQYF	TRBV30	TRBJ2-7	NA	TRBD2
TGTGCCAGCAGCTTCAGGGACAGTAATGAAAAACTGTTTTTT	CASSFRDSNEKLFF	TRBV5-8	TRBJ1-4	NA	TRBD1
TGTGCCAGCAGCTTCTTCGGAAGGGAACGTGAGCAGTACTTC	CASSFFGREREQYF	TRBV11-2	TRBJ2-7	NA	NA
TGTGCCAGCACCCCCCGGGGCAGCCAAGAGACCCAGTACTTC	CASTPRGSQETQYF	TRBV11-2	TRBJ2-5	once	NA
TGTGCCAGTAGTGCCTTGACAGGTTTCAATGAGCAGTTCTTC	CASSALTGFNEQFF	TRBV19	TRBJ2-1	NA	NA
TGTGCCAGCAGGACAGGGAGCGGGAACGAGCAGTACTTC	CASRTGSGNEQYF	TRBV6-6	TRBJ2-7	NA	NA
TGTGCCAGCAGCGTAGCGGGTGAAAAACTGTTTTTT	CASSVAGEKLFF	TRBV9	TRBJ1-4	NA	NA
TGTGCCACCAGCAGAGCTCCGAGGGCTTTAGAGGGCAATCAGCCCCAGCATTTT	CATSRAPRALEGNQPQHF	TRBV15	TRBJ1-5	NA	NA
TGTGCCAGCAGTGGCGCTAGCGGGAGTAGCGAGACCCAGTACTTC	CASSGASGSSETQYF	TRBV2	TRBJ2-5	NA	TRBD2
TGTGCCAGCAGCTTGGATACCTACAATGAGCAGTTCTTC	CASSLDTYNEQFF	TRBV5-4	TRBJ2-1	NA	NA
TGTGCCAGCAGTGAATATAGGGGTCAGGAGACCCAGTACTTC	CASSEYRGQETQYF	TRBV25-1	TRBJ2-5	NA	NA
TGTGCCAGCAGCTTCACAGGGGCTTACGAGCAGTACTTC	CASSFTGAYEQYF	TRBV7-9	TRBJ2-7	once	TRBD1
TGTGCCAGCTCGCTGTACGAGGCAACTAATGAAAAACTGTTTTTT	CASSLYEATNEKLFF	TRBV18	TRBJ1-4	NA	NA
TGTGCCAGCAGTTACTTGAGTGAGCAGTTCTTC	CASSYLSEQFF	TRBV6-5	TRBJ2-1	NA	NA
TGTGCCAGCAGTGCGGACAGCCTCCCCTATAATTCACCCCTCCACTTT	CASSADSLPYNSPLHF	TRBV6-1	TRBJ1-6	NA	NA